Presented here are 14 T cell receptor beta chains from one specimen sequenced in a study of blood T cells in healthy people across ages. With a J-beta primer mix and a sample-barcoded 5' primer, a second PCR ran about 6 to 11 cycles. MiXCR, run by TCRdb on the 5' RACE reads, gives a single entry per CDR3 protein. The sample shows about 970,000 distinct CDR3 sequences, 51% of them seen only once. The sequenced material came from blood. The receptor source for this set is an older woman in good health.

This clonotype came up a few times. J is TRBJ1-2 and V is TRBV21-1; the table calls TRBD1, which could not be checked here. TRBV21-1 is a documented pseudogene. There are 16 residues in the CDR3. DNA for the CDR3: TGTGCCAGCAGCTCCCGGGACAGGGGCCCCCGACGAGGCTACACCTTC. This encodes CASSSRDRGPRRGYTF.

This rearrangement joins TRBV24-1 to TRBJ2-7, with 7 bases fitting TRBD2. CDR1 and CDR2 (germline): KGHDR, SFDVKD. Trimming at V came to 4 bases and at J to 2 bases, leaving 10 bases not matched to a gene. The CDR3 is 16 amino acids. The CDR3 bases are TGTGCCACCAGTGAAACTAGCGAAACAAATCCCTACGAGCAGTACTTC. Protein sequence: CATSETSETNPYEQYF.

This clonotype was counted many times. The rearrangement links TRBV25-1 to TRBJ1-2; possible D gene TRBD1, 6 bases. V was shortened by 6 bases and J by 8 bases, with 13 bases between the two germline ends. Germline CDR1 is MGHDK and CDR2 is SYGVNS. This CDR3 spans 12 amino acids. CDR3 sequence: CASSLLGGGYTF. CDR3 DNA sequence: TGTGCCAGCAGCCTTCTAGGGGGAGGCTACACCTTC.

J is TRBJ2-3 and V is TRBV5-6, with D maybe TRBD2 (6 bases). The germline V gene has CDR1 SGHDT and CDR2 YYEEEE. V was shortened by 4 bases and J by 3 bases, with 15 bases between the two germline ends. The CDR3 contains 15 residues. The CDR3 DNA reads TGTGCCAGCAGCCCAGACCAGGAGGGAACAGATACGCAGTATTTT. The encoded protein is CASSPDQEGTDTQYF. The full variable domain, with the rest looked up from reference TRBV5-6 and TRBJ2-3, is DAGVTQSPTHLIKTRGQQVTLRCSPKSGHDTVSWYQQALGQGPQFIFQYYEEEERQRGNFPDRFSGHQFPNYSSELNVNALLLGDSALYLCASSPDQEGTDTQYFGPGTRLTVL.

This clonotype was counted between two and nine times. V and J are TRBV20-1 and TRBJ2-5; TRBD1 might be the D (6 bases). The germline CDR1 and CDR2 sequences are DFQATT and SNEGSKA (reference sequence). The CDR3 spans 14 residues. The V end was cut by 7 bases, the J end by 5 bases, with 20 bases between. The CDR3 protein is CSGSRLQGSETQYF. CDR3 bases: TGCAGTGGATCGCGCCTACAGGGATCGGAGACCCAGTACTTC.

This chain uses TRBV11-1 with TRBJ2-6; D possibly corresponds to TRBD1 (6 bases). This CDR3 region has 17 residues. The V gene's germline CDR1 is SGHAT and CDR2 FQDESV (reference sequence). V gave up 4 bases and J gave up 0 bases, with 13 bases separating them. CDR3 in amino acids: CASSYDRFASGANVLTF. As DNA, the CDR3 is TGTGCCAGCAGCTACGACAGGTTCGCCTCTGGGGCCAACGTCCTGACTTTC.

The V gene is TRBV20-1, the J gene TRBJ1-1; D ambiguous. Trimming left V 2 bases short and J 2 bases short, with 15 bases between. The CDR3 has 15 amino acids. The germline gives CDR1 DFQATT, CDR2 SNEGSKA (reference sequence). The CDR3 protein is CSARPPRGVNTEAFF. The DNA for the CDR3 is TGCAGTGCTAGACCTCCGAGAGGAGTAAACACTGAAGCTTTCTTT.

This clonotype was detected a few times. CDR3 DNA sequence: TGTGCCAGCAGCGGCGGGACGGTGAGCTCCTACGAGCAGTACTTC. Protein product: CASSGGTVSSYEQYF. The rearrangement joins TRBV5-6 to TRBJ2-7, with TRBD2 as a possible D gene (6 bases). Per germline, CDR1 SGHDT and CDR2 YYEEEE. The CDR3 is 15 amino acids. V was shortened by 4 bases and J by 0 bases, with 14 bases between the two germline ends.

The chain recombines TRBV7-9 with TRBJ2-1; the D is unclear. Trimming took 3 bases from V and 5 from J, leaving 8 bases between them. From germline, CDR1 is SEHNR and CDR2 FQNEAQ (reference sequence). The CDR3 covers 13 residues. The CDR3 DNA is TGTGCCAGCAGCTTGGCCAGAAACAATGAGCAGTTCTTC. Protein sequence: CASSLARNNEQFF.

In the case of this clonotype: A much larger clone sits a single nucleotide away, making a read error possible. The chain carries TRBV6-5 and TRBJ2-5, with 8 bases identical to TRBD2. The CDR3 has 14 amino acids. The V gene's germline CDR1 is MNHEY and CDR2 SVGAGI. The trim removed 7 bases at V and 1 base at J, leaving 5 bases unmatched. DNA of the CDR3: TGTGCCAGCAACCGGGGGGGGTCCCAAGAGACCCAGTACTTC. Translation gives CASNRGGSQETQYF.

The V and J genes are TRBV20-1 and TRBJ2-6; D unclear. V lost 7 bases to trimming and J lost 0 bases, with 10 bases between them. The CDR3 length is 14 residues. CDR1 and CDR2 (germline): DFQATT, SNEGSKA (reference sequence). As DNA, the CDR3 is TGCAGTGTGGGGAAAAGCTCTGGGGCCAACGTCCTGACTTTC. Translation: CSVGKSSGANVLTF.

The chain combines TRBV20-1 with TRBJ2-3; D may be TRBD2 (5 bases). V was clipped by 1 base and J by 1 base, with 15 bases between them. This CDR3 is built from 16 residues. Per the germline V gene, CDR1 is DFQATT and CDR2 is SNEGSKA (reference sequence). The DNA for the CDR3 is TGCAGTGCTAGAGCCCAACTAGTCCACGGCACAGATACGCAGTATTTT. Translated: CSARAQLVHGTDTQYF.

V usage is TRBV6-1 and J usage is TRBJ2-1, with 8 bases aligning to TRBD1. Per the germline V gene, CDR1 is MNHNS and CDR2 is SASEGT. Trimming removed 7 bases from V and 4 bases from J; junction bases left unmatched: 6. The CDR3 sequence is 14 residues long. The CDR3 nucleotides read TGTGCCAGCAAGCAGGGGGCGTCTTACAATGAGCAGTTCTTC. Residues: CASKQGASYNEQFF.

This chain links TRBV5-1 with TRBJ1-2; TRBD1 matches at 7 bases. The CDR3 spans 14 residues. The trim removed 0 bases at V and 6 bases at J, leaving 5 bases unmatched. The germline V gene encodes CDR1 SGHRS and CDR2 YFSETQ. CDR3 coding DNA: TGCGCCAGCAGCTTGGGACAGGGACATGATGGCTACACCTTC. This sequence encodes CASSLGQGHDGYTF. The complete variable domain, with remaining parts taken from reference TRBV5-1 and TRBJ1-2, reads KAGVTQTPRYLIKTRGQQVTLSCSPISGHRSVSWYQQTPGQGLQFLFEYFSETQRNKGNFPGRFSGRQFSNSRSEMNVSTLELGDSALYLCASSLGQGHDGYTFGSGTRLTVV.